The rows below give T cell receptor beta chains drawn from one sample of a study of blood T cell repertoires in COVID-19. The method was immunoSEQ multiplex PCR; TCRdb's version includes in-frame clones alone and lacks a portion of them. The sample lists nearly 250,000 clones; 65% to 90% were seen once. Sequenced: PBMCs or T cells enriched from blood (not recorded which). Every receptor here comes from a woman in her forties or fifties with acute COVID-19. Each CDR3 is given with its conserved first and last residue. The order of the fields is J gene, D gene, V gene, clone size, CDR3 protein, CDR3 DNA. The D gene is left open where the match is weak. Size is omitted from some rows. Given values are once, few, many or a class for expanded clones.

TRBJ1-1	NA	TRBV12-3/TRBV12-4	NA	CASRTRGAAFF	TGTGCCAGCAGGACCAGGGGTGCAGCTTTCTTT
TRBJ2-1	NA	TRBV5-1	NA	CASSSRVDNEQFF	TGCGCCAGCAGCTCCAGGGTGGACAATGAGCAGTTCTTC
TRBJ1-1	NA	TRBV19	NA	CASRDSSVRTEAFF	TGTGCCAGTCGCGACAGTTCAGTTAGGACTGAAGCTTTCTTT
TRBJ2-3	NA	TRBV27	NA	CASSQIATRDTQYF	TGTGCCAGCAGTCAGATCGCGACACGAGATACGCAGTATTTT
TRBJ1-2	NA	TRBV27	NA	CASTPVPRLNIYGYTF	TGTGCCAGCACCCCCGTCCCCCGACTAAATATCTATGGCTACACCTTC
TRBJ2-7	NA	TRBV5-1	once	CASRESGRGLREQYF	TGCGCCAGCAGGGAATCGGGCAGGGGATTGCGCGAGCAGTACTTC
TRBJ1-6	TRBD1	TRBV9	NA	CASSVGDSYSPLHF	TGTGCCAGCAGCGTAGGGGACAGCTATTCACCCCTCCACTTT
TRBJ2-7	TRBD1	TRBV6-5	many	CATLGQAFGEQYF	TGTGCCACACTAGGACAGGCCTTTGGGGAGCAGTACTTC
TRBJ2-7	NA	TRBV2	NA	CASTNAGSSYEQYF	TGTGCCAGCACCAATGCGGGGAGTTCCTACGAGCAGTACTTC
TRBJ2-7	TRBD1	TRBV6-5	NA	CASHRDSIFYEQYF	TGTGCCAGTCACCGGGACAGTATTTTCTACGAGCAGTACTTC
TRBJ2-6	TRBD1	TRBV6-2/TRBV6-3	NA	CASSPQGEPGANVLTF	TGTGCCAGCAGCCCTCAGGGGGAGCCTGGGGCCAACGTCCTGACTTTC
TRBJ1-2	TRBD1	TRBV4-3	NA	CASSQGLRQGNYGYTF	TGCGCCAGCAGCCAAGGGCTTCGACAGGGAAACTATGGCTACACCTTC
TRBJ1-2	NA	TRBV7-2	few	CASSSMTAYGYTF	TGTGCCAGCAGCTCGATGACAGCATATGGCTACACCTTC
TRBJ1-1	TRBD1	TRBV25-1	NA	CASSPQGTEAFF	TGTGCCAGCAGTCCACAGGGGACTGAAGCTTTCTTT
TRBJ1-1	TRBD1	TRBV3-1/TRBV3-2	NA	CASSQAKTGGTEAFF	TGTGCCAGCAGCCAAGCAAAGACAGGGGGCACTGAAGCTTTCTTT
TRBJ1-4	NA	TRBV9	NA	CASSARLTANEKLFF	TGTGCCAGCAGCGCCCGCCTGACTGCTAATGAAAAACTGTTTTTT
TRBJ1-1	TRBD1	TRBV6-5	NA	CASSTDRALGTEAFF	TGTGCCAGCAGTACGGACAGGGCATTGGGCACTGAAGCTTTCTTT
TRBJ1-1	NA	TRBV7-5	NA	CARSFDRGSTEAFF	TGTGCCAGAAGCTTCGACAGGGGGTCCACTGAAGCTTTCTTT
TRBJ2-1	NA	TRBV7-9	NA	CASSPGSSEYDEQFF	TGTGCCAGCAGCCCCGGGAGCTCGGAGTACGATGAGCAGTTCTTC
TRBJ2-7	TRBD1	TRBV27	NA	CASSRPGQVSYEQYF	TGTGCCAGCAGTCGCCCGGGACAGGTCTCCTACGAGCAGTACTTC
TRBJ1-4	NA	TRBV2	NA	CASSEARMHQKLFF	TGTGCCAGCAGTGAAGCGCGGATGCACCAAAAACTGTTTTTT
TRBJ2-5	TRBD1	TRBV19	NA	CASSDHRGKGIQETQYF	TGTGCCAGTAGTGACCACAGGGGAAAGGGAATTCAAGAGACCCAGTACTTC
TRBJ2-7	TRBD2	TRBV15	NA	CATSASGGAREQYF	TGTGCCACCAGCGCGAGCGGGGGGGCAAGAGAGCAGTACTTC
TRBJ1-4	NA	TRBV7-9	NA	CASSFRGAGEKLFF	TGTGCCAGCAGCTTCCGGGGGGCTGGTGAAAAACTGTTTTTT
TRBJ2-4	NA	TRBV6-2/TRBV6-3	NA	CASSYRGGGGEAKNIQYF	TGTGCCAGCAGTTACAGGGGAGGAGGGGGCGAGGCCAAAAACATTCAGTACTTC
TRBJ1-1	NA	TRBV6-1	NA	CASSGTPEGVNTEAFF	TGTGCCAGCAGTGGGACACCTGAAGGGGTGAACACTGAAGCTTTCTTT
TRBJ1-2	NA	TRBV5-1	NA	CASSFAEGNYGYTF	TGCGCCAGCAGCTTTGCCGAGGGAAACTATGGCTACACCTTC
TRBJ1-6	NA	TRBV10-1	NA	CASSLRQVLNSPLHF	TGCGCCAGCAGCCTTCGACAGGTACTGAATTCACCCCTCCACTTT
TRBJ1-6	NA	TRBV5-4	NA	CASSNTGRGNSPLHF	TGTGCCAGCAGTAATACAGGGCGCGGTAATTCACCCCTCCACTTT
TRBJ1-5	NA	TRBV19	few	CASSRRRESNQPQHF	TGTGCCAGTAGCCGGAGACGGGAAAGCAATCAGCCCCAGCATTTT
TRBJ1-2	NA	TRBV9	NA	CASSVSSNYGYTF	TGTGCCAGCAGCGTCTCCAGTAACTATGGCTACACCTTC
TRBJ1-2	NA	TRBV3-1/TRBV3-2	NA	CASSSAMGYGYTF	TGTGCCAGCAGCTCAGCGATGGGTTATGGCTACACCTTC
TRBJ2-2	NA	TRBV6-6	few	CASRERDTGELFF	TGTGCCAGCAGGGAGCGAGACACCGGGGAGCTGTTTTTT
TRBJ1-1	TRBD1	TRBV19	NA	CASSMPTGFDPEAFF	TGTGCCAGTAGTATGCCGACAGGGTTCGACCCTGAAGCTTTCTTT
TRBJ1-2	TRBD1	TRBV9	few	CASSTHRGRSGYTF	TGTGCCAGCAGCACACACAGGGGGCGAAGTGGCTACACCTTC
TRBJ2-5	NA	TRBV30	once	CAWRGVGETQYF	TGTGCCTGGAGAGGGGTGGGAGAGACCCAGTACTTC
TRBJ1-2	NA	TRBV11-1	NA	CASSLVGGYGYTF	TGTGCCAGCAGCTTAGTCGGGGGCTATGGCTACACCTTC
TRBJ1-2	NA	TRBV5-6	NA	CASSFWTGNYGYTF	TGTGCCAGCAGCTTCTGGACGGGGAACTATGGCTACACCTTC
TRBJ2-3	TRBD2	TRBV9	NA	CASSVALSGGVLTDTQYF	TGTGCCAGCAGCGTAGCTTTGAGCGGGGGCGTCCTCACAGATACGCAGTATTTT